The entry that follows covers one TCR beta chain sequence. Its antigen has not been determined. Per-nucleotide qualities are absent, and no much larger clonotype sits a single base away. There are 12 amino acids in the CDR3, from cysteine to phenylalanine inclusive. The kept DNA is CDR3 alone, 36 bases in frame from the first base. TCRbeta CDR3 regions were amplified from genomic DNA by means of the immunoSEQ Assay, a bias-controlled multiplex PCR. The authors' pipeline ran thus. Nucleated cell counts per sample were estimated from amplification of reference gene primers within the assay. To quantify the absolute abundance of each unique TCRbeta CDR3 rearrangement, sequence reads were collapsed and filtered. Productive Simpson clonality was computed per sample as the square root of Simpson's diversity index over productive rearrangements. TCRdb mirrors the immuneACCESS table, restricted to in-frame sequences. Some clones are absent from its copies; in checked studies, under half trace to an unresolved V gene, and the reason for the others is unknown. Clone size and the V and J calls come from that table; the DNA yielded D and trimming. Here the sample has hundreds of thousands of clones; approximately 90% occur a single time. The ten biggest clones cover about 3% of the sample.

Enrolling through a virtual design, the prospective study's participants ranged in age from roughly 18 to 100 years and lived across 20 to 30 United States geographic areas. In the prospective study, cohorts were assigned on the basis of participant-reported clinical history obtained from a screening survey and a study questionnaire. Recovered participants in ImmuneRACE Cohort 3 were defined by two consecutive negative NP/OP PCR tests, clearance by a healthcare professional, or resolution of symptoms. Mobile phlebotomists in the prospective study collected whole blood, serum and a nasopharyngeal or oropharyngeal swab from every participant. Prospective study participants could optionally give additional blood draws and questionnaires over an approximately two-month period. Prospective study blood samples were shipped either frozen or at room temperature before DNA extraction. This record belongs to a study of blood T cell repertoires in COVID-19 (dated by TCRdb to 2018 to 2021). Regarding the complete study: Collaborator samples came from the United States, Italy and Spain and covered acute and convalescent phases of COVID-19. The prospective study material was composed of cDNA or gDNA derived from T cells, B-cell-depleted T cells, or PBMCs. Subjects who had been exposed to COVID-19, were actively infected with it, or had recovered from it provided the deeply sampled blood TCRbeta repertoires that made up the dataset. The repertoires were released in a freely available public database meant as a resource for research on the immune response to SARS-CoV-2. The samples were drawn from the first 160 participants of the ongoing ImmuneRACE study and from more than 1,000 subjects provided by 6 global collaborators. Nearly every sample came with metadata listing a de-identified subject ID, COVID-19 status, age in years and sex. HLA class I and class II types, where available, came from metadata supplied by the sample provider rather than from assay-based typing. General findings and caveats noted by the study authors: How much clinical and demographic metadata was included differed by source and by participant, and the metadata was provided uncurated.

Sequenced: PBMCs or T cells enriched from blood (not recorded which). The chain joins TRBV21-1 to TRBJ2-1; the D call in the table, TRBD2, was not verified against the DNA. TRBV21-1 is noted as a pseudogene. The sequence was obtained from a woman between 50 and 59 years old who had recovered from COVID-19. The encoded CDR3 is CASSKARGEQFF. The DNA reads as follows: TGTGCCAGCAGCAAAGCGCGAGGGGAGCAGTTCTTC.